These 31 T cell receptor beta chains were sequenced from one sample in a study of monozygotic twins with inflammatory bowel disease. One entry per CDR3 protein, without DNA, is what TCRdb gives after re-calling the 5' RACE reads. The sample table includes fewer than 350,000 distinct CDR3 sequences. The specimen sequenced was blood. These receptors all stem from a human donor with ulcerative colitis or Crohn's disease, or a healthy co-twin of an affected twin (not recorded which).

The chain uses TRBV20-1 and TRBJ2-7; there is no DNA to check the TCRdb D call of TRBD2. CDR3 size: 14 residues. Germline CDR1 reads DFQATT; CDR2 reads SNEGSKA (reference sequence). CDR3 residues: CSARSPSGSCEQYF.

The rearrangement uses TRBV7-2 and TRBJ1-2; TCRdb outputs TRBD1, but without DNA this stays unchecked. This CDR3 is built from 15 residues. The germline V gene encodes CDR1 SGHTA and CDR2 FQGNSA. The CDR3 sequence is CASTPGVQIGVGYTF.

V gene TRBV10-3 combines with J gene TRBJ2-7; TCRdb lists TRBD1, though no DNA is available to test this call. This CDR3 region has 14 residues. CDR1 is ENHRY, CDR2 SYGVKD, per germline. The CDR3 is CATVSPGAPYEQYF.

The chain has TRBV10-3 and TRBJ1-6; TCRdb's D call, TRBD1, is unchecked because there is no DNA. The CDR3 contains 14 residues. Germline CDR1 is ENHRY and CDR2 is SYGVKD. CDR3 sequence: CAIKRTEYNSPLHF.

The chain recombines TRBV7-2 with TRBJ2-7; as DNA is missing, the TRBD1 call by TCRdb cannot be tested. This CDR3 has 17 residues. Per the germline V gene, CDR1 is SGHTA and CDR2 is FQGNSA. The CDR3 reads CASSLKKMGGHSYEQYF.

The chain combines TRBV2 with TRBJ2-1; TCRdb lists TRBD2, though no DNA is available to test this call. Germline V lookup: CDR1 SNHLY, CDR2 FYNNEI. This CDR3 comprises 18 residues. The CDR3 is CAPRWLAGGSGSYNEQFF.

This chain uses TRBV27 with TRBJ2-3; TCRdb's D call, TRBD2, is unchecked because there is no DNA. CDR3 length: 16 residues. Germline V gene sequence: CDR1 MNHEY, CDR2 SMNVEV (reference sequence). The CDR3 loop reads CASSFTRGVHTDTQYF.

The chain links TRBV4-3 to TRBJ1-4; TCRdb calls TRBD1, which cannot be checked without DNA. The CDR3 has 16 residues. Germline assignment: CDR1 LGHNA and CDR2 YSLEER. The CDR3 loop reads CASSQGLQGAREKLFF.

This chain links TRBV5-1 with TRBJ1-1; with no DNA, the TCRdb D assignment of TRBD1 cannot be verified. Looked up from germline, CDR1 is SGHRS and CDR2 is YFSETQ. This CDR3 region has 14 residues. CDR3 loop: CASSGTGGGTEAFF.

The chain combines TRBV28 with TRBJ2-7; TCRdb calls TRBD2, which cannot be checked without DNA. CDR3 length equals 15 residues. Germline V CDR1 and CDR2: MDHEN, SYDVKM. CDR3 region: CASSFPRGGIYEQYF.

The rearrangement uses TRBV11-2 and TRBJ2-7; without DNA, the TCRdb call of TRBD1 cannot be checked. The CDR3 has 14 residues. Germline V CDR1 and CDR2: SGHAT, FQNNGV. The CDR3 protein is CASRAQGQDYEQYF.

CDR3 protein: CASRGIGGNNEQFF. The chain links TRBV6-1 to TRBJ2-1; the D call of TRBD2 rests on TCRdb alone, since no DNA is present to check it. Germline CDR1 MNHNS, CDR2 SASEGT. The CDR3 consists of 14 residues.

V is TRBV5-1 and J is TRBJ2-5. Germline CDR1 SGHRS, CDR2 YFSETQ. The CDR3 spans 13 residues. The CDR3 spells CASSWGFQETQYF.

V and J are TRBV15 and TRBJ2-3; the D gene TCRdb calls, TRBD1, cannot be checked with no DNA. The CDR3 runs to 17 residues. CDR1 and CDR2 (germline): LNHNV, YYDKDF (reference sequence). CDR3 in amino acids: CATSRDYLQGERGTQYF.

The genes are TRBV5-5 and TRBJ2-3; there is no DNA to check the TCRdb D call of TRBD2. The CDR3 is made up of 14 amino acids. Looked up from germline, CDR1 is SGHKS and CDR2 is YYEKEE (reference sequence). The CDR3 is CASTPSGVVHTQYF.

V and J are TRBV5-1 and TRBJ2-7; TCRdb reports TRBD1, a call that lacks DNA to check it against. The CDR3 is 16 amino acids. The germline V gene encodes CDR1 SGHRS and CDR2 YFSETQ. This chain's CDR3 is CASSLDSDSLVHEQYF.

The V and J genes are TRBV20-1 and TRBJ2-1; TCRdb selects TRBD2, and the lack of DNA leaves this call unchecked. The CDR3 consists of 19 residues. Germline assignment: CDR1 DFQATT and CDR2 SNEGSKA (reference sequence). CDR3 sequence reads: CSAQAFRAAGGLKLNEQFF.

This chain links TRBV20-1 with TRBJ2-1; the D call of TRBD1 rests on TCRdb alone, since no DNA is present to check it. This CDR3 is built from 13 residues. Germline V gene lookup returns CDR1 DFQATT and CDR2 SNEGSKA (reference sequence). CDR3: CSARPPPGRELFF.

The chain links TRBV28 to TRBJ1-1; TCRdb's D call of TRBD1 is untestable without DNA. The CDR3 is 14 residues long. CDR1 and CDR2 (germline): MDHEN, SYDVKM. The CDR3 sequence is CASTRTGGFSEAFF.

This rearrangement joins TRBV30 to TRBJ2-4. The CDR3 is 13 residues long. CDR1 GTSNPN and CDR2 SVGIG come from the germline V gene (reference sequence). CDR3 region: CAWSVAVGGIQYF.

The rearrangement uses TRBV20-1 and TRBJ2-7. CDR3 length equals 14 residues. Germline-derived CDR1 and CDR2 are DFQATT and SNEGSKA (reference sequence). The CDR3 protein is CSARDLRLAYEQYF.

The rearrangement joins TRBV3-1 to TRBJ2-5; as DNA is missing, the TRBD2 call by TCRdb cannot be tested. CDR3 length: 18 residues. Germline loops: CDR1 LGHDT, CDR2 YNNKEL (reference sequence). The CDR3 reads CASSQSRGLGPYQETQYF.

V is TRBV29-1 and J is TRBJ1-2; TCRdb picks TRBD1, but there is no DNA to check that call. This CDR3 contains 11 residues. Per germline, CDR1 SQVTM and CDR2 ANQGSEA. This CDR3 is CTDRDGNGYTF.

V usage is TRBV21-1 and J usage is TRBJ2-1; TCRdb proposes TRBD2, but this gene call is untestable without DNA. TRBV21-1 is shown as a pseudogene. This CDR3 has 14 residues. The CDR3 region is CARTGTSVANEQFF.

The rearrangement uses TRBV7-8 and TRBJ2-3. Germline V gives CDR1 SGHVS, CDR2 FQNEAQ. The CDR3 spans 15 residues. The CDR3 region is CASSLAPLSTDTQYF.

CDR3 amino acids: CASSGDWGALNQPQHF. The chain recombines TRBV19 with TRBJ1-5; the TCRdb D gene call, TRBD1, has no DNA to confirm it. The CDR3 spans 16 residues. Germline CDR1 LNHDA, CDR2 SQIVND (reference sequence).

The gene calls are TRBV21-1 and TRBJ2-7; the D gene TCRdb calls, TRBD1, cannot be checked with no DNA. TRBV21-1 is listed as a pseudogene. The CDR3 sequence is 14 residues long. CDR3: CARRRVHFLREQYF.

This chain uses TRBV12-3 or TRBV12-4 with TRBJ2-1; checking the TCRdb D call of TRBD1 is not possible without DNA. The CDR3 loop spans 11 amino acids. The CDR3 loop reads CASSWRGPQFF.

This chain links TRBV6-2 or TRBV6-3 with TRBJ2-2; the D call of TRBD2 rests on TCRdb alone, since no DNA is present to check it. This CDR3 contains 15 residues. Germline V lookup: CDR1 MNHEY, CDR2 SVGEGT. The CDR3 sequence: CASRRTSGLTGELFF.

The V gene is TRBV7-9, the J gene TRBJ1-1; TCRdb's D gene call, TRBD1, goes unchecked for lack of DNA. Germline V gives CDR1 SEHNR, CDR2 FQNEAQ (reference sequence). The CDR3 sequence is 15 residues long. The CDR3 is CASSSLQGLNTEAFF.

J is TRBJ1-5 and V is TRBV6-1. CDR3 length: 17 amino acids. Germline assignment: CDR1 MNHNS and CDR2 SASEGT. Here the CDR3 reads CASSEAPSDGSNQPQHF.